The sample holds a few counts of the clone carrying this T cell receptor beta chain. Its antigen remains unknown. The sample originates from a study of CD8 T cells in ankylosing spondylitis. The TCR beta libraries were generated through quantitative 5'-RACE incorporating molecular barcodes. TCRdb reprocessed the 5' RACE reads with MiXCR, giving one entry per CDR3 protein. The repertoire includes 250,000 to 300,000 distinct CDR3 sequences, over 15% of them detected once, and around 30% sits in the top ten. General study findings and limits: As for the disease-linked clones, they showed a CD8+ phenotype and occurred at relatively low frequencies in peripheral blood. Blood of patients with ankylosing spondylitis appeared to be characterized by a TCR beta motif of several highly homologous variants. Disease-linked clones reportedly showed significant enrichment in matched ankylosing spondylitis synovial fluid.

V gave up 4 bases and J gave up 3 bases; unmatched junction bases: 5. Germline assignment: CDR1 SQVTM and CDR2 ANQGSEA. CDR3 length equals 13 residues. The specimen sequenced was blood, either unsorted or a sorted T cell fraction (not recorded which). The chain combines TRBV29-1 with TRBJ1-2, with 7 bases that match TRBD1. The sequence came from a male donor with ankylosing spondylitis or in good health (not recorded which). The CDR3 region is CSVGEGADYGYTF. As DNA, the CDR3 is TGCAGCGTTGGCGAGGGGGCGGACTATGGCTACACCTTC.